This T cell receptor beta chain was captured by sequencing in a study of CD8 T cells in ankylosing spondylitis. The study's findings and limits: Several highly homologous variants made up a TCR beta motif, and this motif appeared characteristic of ankylosing spondylitis blood.

In this sample, this clonotype turned up a few times. Its antigen is currently unknown. Making use of molecular barcodes, quantitative 5'-RACE generated TCR beta libraries. TCRdb reanalysed the 5' RACE reads using MiXCR and keeps one entry per CDR3 protein. Found here are about 420,000 distinct CDR3 sequences, about a fifth of them singletons; the top ten hold 15% to 20%. This CDR3 has 17 residues. V lost 6 bases and J lost 3; bases outside the gene matches: 12. Germline V lookup: CDR1 SGHTA, CDR2 FQGNSA. The chain combines TRBV7-2 with TRBJ2-3; TRBD2 matches 10 bases. What was sequenced was blood, either unsorted or a sorted T cell fraction (not recorded which). This clonotype originated in a male donor with ankylosing spondylitis. The CDR3 nucleotides read TGTGCCAGCAGAAGGGTAGCGGGAGGTCCTGGGACAGATACGCAGTATTTT. As protein: CASRRVAGGPGTDTQYF.